This record looks at one T cell receptor beta chain sequence and its context. It lacks a known antigen. Base qualities are not provided; no much larger clone lies one nucleotide away. The sample is drawn from a study of CD8+CD57+ T cells in acquired aplastic anemia (dated by TCRdb to 2017 to 2018). Notes on the research overall: On average, sorted CD4+ and CD8+ cells yielded about 3 ug of extracted DNA, with a range of about 0.18 to 30 ug. CD8+CD57+ expansion was defined as frequency above the mean frequency observed in healthy subjects. Overall study results and their limits: CD8+ Simpson's diversity did not differ significantly between patients and healthy controls (P=0.060). Around 27 CD8+ CDR3 sequences were shared between patients and controls but appeared highly expressed in patients and within their immunodominant clones.

The patients picked for sequencing were ones in whom flow cytometry had shown an expansion of CD8+CD57+ cells. Every patient had a diagnosis of severe acquired aplastic anemia based on International Study of Aplastic Anemia and Agranulocytosis and Camitta criteria. No therapy had been received by the patients at the time of blood sampling. In the study, sorted CD4+ and CD8+ blood T cells from patients with severe aplastic anemia and from healthy subjects underwent deep sequencing of TCR repertoires. In the USA, patient enrollment took place under clinicaltrials.gov protocols 00001620, 01623167, 00001397, 00071045, 00081523 and 00961064. Ficoll-Paque density gradient centrifugation was used to isolate peripheral blood mononuclear cells. CD4+ and CD8+ T cells were sorted by FACS or magnetic beads before DNA extraction. The CDR3 contains 15 residues, cysteine and phenylalanine counted. This entry keeps only the CDR3 DNA: 45 bases, framed from base 1. Unmatched junction bases come to 0, with V trimmed by 4 bases and J by 1 base. CDR1 SGDLS and CDR2 YYNGEE were looked up in the germline V gene.

Genomic DNA was used as template for profiling of TCR beta VDJ combinations and CDR3 sequences. An Illumina HiSeq 2000 was used for TCR repertoire sequencing. In the paper's pipeline: TRBV/TRBJ rearrangement plots, CDR3 size and DJ length profiles, and Simpson's diversity index were used to evaluate the repertoires. The immunodominant clone was defined as the most abundant DNA sequence in deep sequencing data. CDR3 amino acid sequences were checked for sharing across subjects and were also compared against the VDJdb database and published repertoires. Using fastp trimming at Q25 and MiXCR clonotype assembly, TCRdb reanalyzed the public sequencing data and kept in-frame beta chains. Duplicate CDR3 protein sequences are folded into a single record with the most common DNA and genes. TCRdb assigned the V and J calls; the authors' analysis was not used. The sample table holds 200,000 to 250,000 distinct CDR3 sequences, of which approximately 45% were seen once. About 7.8% of the sample comes from the top ten.

This TCR derives from a human donor with aplastic anemia. The sequenced sample was sorted CD4+, CD8+, or CD8+CD57+ T cells (not recorded which) from PBMCs. The chain is assembled from TRBV9 and TRBJ2-4; 12 of the junction bases match TRBD2. The DNA sequence is as follows: TGTGCCAGCAGCACTAGCGGGGGGGCCAAAAACATTCAGTACTTC. Translated, it gives CASSTSGGAKNIQYF.